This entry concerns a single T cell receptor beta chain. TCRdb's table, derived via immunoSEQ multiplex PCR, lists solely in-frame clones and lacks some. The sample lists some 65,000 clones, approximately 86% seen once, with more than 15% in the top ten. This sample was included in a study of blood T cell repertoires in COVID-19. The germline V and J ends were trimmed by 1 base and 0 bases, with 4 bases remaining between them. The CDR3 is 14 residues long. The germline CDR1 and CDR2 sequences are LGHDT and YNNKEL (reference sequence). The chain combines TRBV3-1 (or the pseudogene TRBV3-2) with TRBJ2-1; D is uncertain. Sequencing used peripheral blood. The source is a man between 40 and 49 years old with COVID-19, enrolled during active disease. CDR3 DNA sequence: TGTGCCAGCAGCCAAGGAGTCTCCTACAATGAGCAGTTCTTC. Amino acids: CASSQGVSYNEQFF.